Sequencing of this TCR beta chain was carried out in a study of a mutant IDH1 vaccine in newly diagnosed glioma. Generated by immunoSEQ multiplex PCR, the TCRdb table keeps only in-frame clones and is missing some. The sample consists of tens of thousands of clones, roughly four fifths of them appearing once. A note on this clone: Its antigen is unidentified.

Indicated time point: baseline, week 1 (first vaccination visit). Treatment meaning: pre-vaccination baseline after standard-of-care therapy. There were new WHO grade 3 or 4 astrocytomas in the donors, and these were IDH1-mutant and ATRX-lost. Findings and caveats of the study: It was over 85% of patients that developed vaccine-induced immune responses. Pseudoprogression seemed unrelated to changes in top peripheral T cell clonotypes.

The CDR3 extends over 16 amino acids. Looked up from germline, CDR1 is MGHDK and CDR2 is SYGVNS. The V and J ends lost 3 bases and 6 bases, in that order; junction bases with no gene match: 12. Specimen: PBMCs, collected from a glioma patient treated with radiotherapy, temozolomide or both. The chain joins TRBV25-1 to TRBJ1-2; 8 nucleotides match TRBD1. The TCR originated in a woman aged 45 to 65 with glioma. The CDR3 protein is CASSDPLRDRWDGYTF. Written as DNA, the CDR3 is TGTGCCAGCAGTGATCCCCTCCGGGACAGGTGGGATGGCTACACCTTC.